This T cell receptor (beta chain) was identified during a study of naive and memory T cell subsets (dated by TCRdb to about 2017). Broadly, across the study: Sorted naive and memory T cell subsets from peripheral blood were analyzed in the study using a UMI-based, open-source pipeline for TCR alpha and beta sequencing. The functional CMV T cell responses agreed completely with IgG serology results. RNA was DNase-treated and reverse transcribed with TCR constant-region primers, mostly using SuperScript III.

With regard to this clonotype: There is no known antigen for this receptor. One base away there is no much larger clone; base qualities are not given.

The research as a whole found: Following error correction, more than 95% of naive TCR sequences occurred only once, which made naive abundance distributions much steeper than those of memory subsets. The repertoire findings for the naive and memory subsets could not be validated against a ground truth, as none was available. A clonotype was defined as a single alpha or beta chain sequence rather than as a paired alpha/beta receptor. TCR abundance followed a power law with an exponent that was different for naive and memory subsets but consistent across the three individuals. In both CD4 and CD8 cells, the Gini index increased while Shannon and inverse Simpson diversity decreased from naive through CM, EM and EMRA. A few larger clonotypes were present in naive repertoires, especially CD8 naive repertoires, and these clonotypes were possibly memory cells re-expressing CD45RA. RNA-based TCR counts may be influenced by expression changes linked to T cell activation and differentiation.

The library was produced with UMI-ligation and nested PCR. An equimolar mix of two oligonucleotides covering both TRBC1 and TRBC2 was used as the beta constant-region primer. The ligated cDNA went through four rounds of PCR with nested alpha and beta constant-region primers together with the SP2 primer. A single-stranded oligonucleotide carrying the SP2 primer and a 12-nucleotide UMI was ligated to the 3' end of the cDNA by T4 RNA ligase 1. Incubation of the ligation reaction was carried out at 16 degrees C for about 20-25 hours. PCR2 was usually performed as a SYBR Green qPCR and halted at a preset threshold so that over-amplification would not occur. Agencourt AMPure XP magnetic beads were used for all purifications after the first. Libraries were quantified by Qubit and checked on a TapeStation, with a main peak expected near 650 bp. The pooled libraries were sequenced on an Illumina MiSeq using v2 2x251 paired-end kits, which usually yielded 1-2 million reads per sample. Each sample was pooled at around 4 nM, and about 4.5-7% PhiX was included to help cluster recognition. The original methods were these. V and J genes were assigned to Demultiplexor-processed FASTQ reads by Decombinator through tag matching, with a single base-pair mismatch being allowed. Collapsinator used UMIs to correct both sequencing errors and frequency errors arising from PCR heterogeneity. TCRs were translated and CDR3s were extracted from the conserved cysteine to the FGXG phenylalanine by CDR3Translator, with non-productive sequences being flagged. Gini, Shannon entropy and inverse Simpson indices were calculated on repertoires subsampled to equal numbers of UMI-defined TCRs. Within the linear range, a power law was fitted to clonotype abundance distributions using maximum likelihood. Similar UMI counts, unique TCR numbers and clonal distributions were obtained with the pipeline and with MIGEC on one naive CD8 sample. One analysis removed from the naive repertoire any naive TCRs that were also present in any memory subset from the same donor. The repertoires were searched for under 7,500 CMV-associated CDR3 sequences that had been compiled from VDJdb and a published dataset. The public sequencing data were trimmed at Q25 with fastp and processed into clonotypes with MiXCR by TCRdb, which kept only in-frame beta chains. Records with the same CDR3 protein are collapsed into one entry carrying the most frequent genes and DNA. TCRdb's processing, not the study's, gives the V and J calls here. For this sample there are 120,000 to 150,000 distinct CDR3 sequences; 20% to 25% appear just once. Together, the top ten hold about 0.11% of the sample.

Taken from the germline V gene, the CDR1 and CDR2 loops are LGHNA and YSLEER. V and J are truncated by 3 bases and 3 bases respectively, leaving an intervening sequence of 16 bases. The CDR3 starts with the cysteine, ends with the phenylalanine, and has 16 residues. The CDR3 DNA has 48 bases and is translated from base 1. From the second PCR step on, the TCR alpha and beta chain libraries were amplified in separate reactions. The CMV status of each donor was determined by measuring IFNgamma production from CD4+ T cells after fresh PBMCs had been stimulated overnight with CMV viral lysate. Using Miltenyi beads, CD4 T cells were first positively selected, and CD8 T cells were then positively selected from the CD4-negative fraction. Cells were stained for CD3, CD4, CD8, CD45RA, CD27 and a live/dead dye and were sorted on a BD Aria II into four subsets based on CD45RA and CD27. Blood was obtained from a few healthy volunteers, and the blood from each volunteer was fractionated into CD4 and CD8 T cells and subsequently into four differentiation subsets. Around 110 ml of peripheral blood was taken from each donor, and PBMC were separated by density-gradient centrifugation on Ficoll-Paque PLUS. Sorted cells were lysed in RLT buffer, and RNA was extracted with a Qiagen RNeasy kit and stored at -80°C.

This sequence originates from a human donor in good health. The chain couples TRBV4-3 to TRBJ2-3; the D gene is perhaps TRBD2, on 6 matching bases. Material for sequencing was naive CD4+ T cells from blood. Taken with the paper, the label for cell subset or site translates to: naive T cells, CD45RA high CD27+. The CDR3 region reads CASSQGQGGPTDTQYF. At the DNA level, the sequence is TGCGCCAGCAGCCAGGGGCAAGGAGGGCCGACAGATACGCAGTATTTT.